The rows below give T cell receptor beta chains drawn from one sample of a study of shared clonotypes between healthy human individuals. Data came from immunoSEQ multiplex PCR; TCRdb stores just in-frame clones and leaves some out. The sample lists about 470,000 clones, about 85% occurring once. Sequenced: PBMCs. These receptors came from a woman in her thirties or forties in good health. Some clones in this sample may be carry-over from other donors' samples. CDR3s include the opening cysteine and the closing phenylalanine or tryptophan. Each record gives: clone size, J gene, V gene, D gene, CDR3 DNA, CDR3 protein. D genes are given only for firm matches. Only part of the rows carry a size: once, few, many, or a class if the clone is expanded.

size: NA; J: TRBJ1-1; V: TRBV9; D: TRBD1; DNA: TGTGCCAGCAGCGAGGGGGCGGTCGTGAACACTGAAGCTTTCTTT; CDR3: CASSEGAVVNTEAFF
size: NA; J: TRBJ2-2; V: TRBV5-1; D: NA; DNA: TGCGCCAGCAGCCGCCAGGGATCCAGGACCGGGGAGCTGTTTTTT; CDR3: CASSRQGSRTGELFF
size: NA; J: TRBJ2-2; V: TRBV5-1; D: NA; DNA: TGCGCCAGCAGCTTGGCACAGGGGGGGGCCGGGGAGCTGTTTTTT; CDR3: CASSLAQGGAGELFF
size: few; J: TRBJ1-2; V: TRBV5-1; D: TRBD1; DNA: TGCGCCAGCAGCCCGAGACGGACAGGGGGGTACAATGGCTACACCTTC; CDR3: CASSPRRTGGYNGYTF
size: NA; J: TRBJ1-2; V: TRBV28; D: NA; DNA: TGTGCCAGCAGTTTTGTCCAGATTGGCTACACCTTC; CDR3: CASSFVQIGYTF
size: many; J: TRBJ2-5; V: TRBV5-1; D: NA; DNA: TGCGCCAGCAGCGAAACTAGAAACCAAGAGACCCAGTACTTC; CDR3: CASSETRNQETQYF
size: few; J: TRBJ1-2; V: TRBV20-1; D: TRBD1; DNA: TGCAGCGTGAGGGACAGGTATGGCTACACCTTC; CDR3: CSVRDRYGYTF
size: NA; J: TRBJ2-1; V: TRBV7-2; D: TRBD1; DNA: TGTGCCAGCAGCTTAGTTCGGTTGGGACAGCCCAGCTATGAGCAGTTCTTC; CDR3: CASSLVRLGQPSYEQFF
size: NA; J: TRBJ2-5; V: TRBV2; D: NA; DNA: TGTGCCAGCAGCCTAGACAGGACACAAGAGACCCAGTACTTC; CDR3: CASSLDRTQETQYF
size: many; J: TRBJ2-7; V: TRBV5-1; D: TRBD1; DNA: TGCGCCAGCAGCTTACAGGGGGACAGCTCCTACGAGCAGTACTTC; CDR3: CASSLQGDSSYEQYF
size: once; J: TRBJ2-7; V: TRBV5-1; D: TRBD2; DNA: TGCGCCAGCAGCTTGTTGCCTAGCGGGAACTACGAGCAGTACTTC; CDR3: CASSLLPSGNYEQYF
size: once; J: TRBJ2-7; V: TRBV28; D: NA; DNA: TGTGCCAGCAGTTTATGGCCTACCTACGAGCAGTACTTC; CDR3: CASSLWPTYEQYF
size: NA; J: TRBJ2-1; V: TRBV6-1; D: NA; DNA: TGTGCCAGCAGTGAAGGACTTTTCAACAATGAGCAGTTCTTC; CDR3: CASSEGLFNNEQFF
size: NA; J: TRBJ2-4; V: TRBV2; D: TRBD1; DNA: TGTGCCAGCAGTACAACGACAGGGGGAGTAAACATTCAGTACTTC; CDR3: CASSTTTGGVNIQYF
size: once; J: TRBJ1-5; V: TRBV30; D: NA; DNA: TGTGCCTGGAGTCGGACAGTTAGCAATCAGCCCCAGCATTTT; CDR3: CAWSRTVSNQPQHF
size: NA; J: TRBJ2-1; V: TRBV5-4; D: TRBD2; DNA: TGTGCCAGCAGCTTGGTGGGACTAGTTAGCAATGAGCAGTTCTTC; CDR3: CASSLVGLVSNEQFF
size: few; J: TRBJ2-1; V: TRBV6-6; D: TRBD1; DNA: TGTGCCAGCAGTTACTCGCGACAGGGCAGTGAGCAGTTCTTC; CDR3: CASSYSRQGSEQFF